This section outlines one T cell receptor (beta chain) sequence together with its context. Its antigen is currently not known. Base qualities are not recorded, but no much larger clone differs from it by a single base. One collaborating source in Seattle enrolled patients during active infection and followed them longitudinally through the course of disease. Collaborating institutions collected whole blood in K2EDTA tubes following their own protocols. For TCRbeta analysis, collaborator samples were shipped as frozen whole blood, as isolated PBMCs, or as DNA extracted from either sample type. These data are taken from a study of blood T cell repertoires in COVID-19 (dated by TCRdb to 2019 to 2021). Turning to the overall study: Samples covering the acute and convalescent phases of COVID-19 were provided by collaborators in the United States, Italy and Spain. The material from the prospective study consisted of cDNA or gDNA derived from T cells, B-cell-depleted T cells, or PBMCs. Subjects who had been exposed to COVID-19, were actively infected with it, or had recovered from it provided the deeply sampled blood TCRbeta repertoires that made up the dataset. A freely available public database, intended as a resource for researchers studying the immune response to SARS-CoV-2, is where the repertoires were released. The samples were drawn from two sources: the first 160 participants of the ongoing ImmuneRACE study, and fewer than 1,500 subjects contributed by 6 global collaborators. Sample metadata almost always included a de-identified subject ID, COVID-19 status, age in years and sex. Where available, HLA class I and class II types were obtained from metadata supplied by the sample provider rather than from assay-based typing.

TCRbeta CDR3 regions were amplified from genomic DNA using the immunoSEQ Assay, a bias-controlled multiplex PCR. On the study's bioinformatics: The number of nucleated cells in each sample was estimated by amplification of reference gene primers within the assay. To quantify the absolute abundance of each unique TCRbeta CDR3 rearrangement, sequence reads were collapsed and filtered. For each sample, productive Simpson clonality was calculated as the square root of Simpson's diversity index across productive rearrangements. The source is immuneACCESS, and TCRdb retained only in-frame sequences with V and J called. Part of the clones is not carried over; for the studies checked, unresolved V genes explain less than half of this, and the remainder is unexplained. V and J calls plus clone size are reproduced from that table; the DNA served to infer D and trimming. This sample comprises fewer than 250,000 clones, approximately 90% of them detected only once. The top ten clonotypes cover 0.65% to 0.85% of the sample.

The research as a whole found: Clinical and demographic metadata were provided uncurated, with the amount varying by source and participant.

The V end gives up 2 bases and the J end 3 bases, leaving 7 bases in the junction not matched to a gene. There are 16 amino acids in the CDR3, from cysteine to phenylalanine inclusive. Only the CDR3 DNA stays, 48 bases, in frame from base 1. The specimen was peripheral blood. The sequence is built from TRBV5-3 and TRBJ1-5; the junction holds 8 bases that match TRBD1. TRBV5-3 counts as an open reading frame of uncertain function. The sequence was obtained from a man aged 55 to 70 with COVID-19, enrolled during active disease. The CDR3 corresponds to CARSFERQGINQPQHF. DNA sequence: TGTGCCAGAAGCTTTGAGCGACAGGGGATCAATCAGCCCCAGCATTTT.